These T cell receptor beta chains were read from a single sample in a study of T cell responses to AZD1222 COVID-19 vaccine. The repertoire was sequenced with immunoSEQ multiplex PCR; TCRdb's copy has only in-frame clones and lacks some. The sample shows 150,000 to 200,000 clones, around 94% of them seen only once. The source was peripheral blood, collected on day 0 of AZD1222 vaccination. Receptors were obtained from an adult in good health. CDR3s include the opening cysteine and the closing phenylalanine or tryptophan. The D gene is left open where the match is weak. Rows give clone size only sometimes, using once, few, many, or a class for an expanded clone.

TRBV5-5	-	TRBJ1-1	TRBD1	TGTGCCAGCAGCCTTGGGACAGGGGGCTGGATCACTGAAGCTTTCTTT	CASSLGTGGWITEAFF
TRBV10-3	-	TRBJ1-3	-	TGTGCCATCAGTGAGTCAATGAGCGGAAACACCATATATTTT	CAISESMSGNTIYF
TRBV7-2	-	TRBJ2-7	-	TGTGCCAGCAGCTTAGAGGCGGGCTTCTCCTACGAGCAGTACTTC	CASSLEAGFSYEQYF
TRBV4-2	-	TRBJ1-2	-	TGTGCCAGCAGCCAAGAAAGCTCCCGGGGTAACACCTTC	CASSQESSRGNTF
TRBV5-8	-	TRBJ1-6	-	TGTGCCAGCACCACCGGGGGCTCACCCCTCCACTTT	CASTTGGSPLHF
TRBV7-2	-	TRBJ2-1	TRBD2	TGTGCCAGCGGGACTAGCAGTTACAATGAGCAGTTCTTC	CASGTSSYNEQFF
TRBV10-3	once	TRBJ2-5	-	TGTGCCATCAGCTTAGGGGAACGCGAGACCCAGTACTTC	CAISLGERETQYF
TRBV27	few	TRBJ2-7	TRBD2	TGTGCCAGCAGTTTATTGGCTAGCGGGAAGGCCTACGAGCAGTACTTC	CASSLLASGKAYEQYF
TRBV18	-	TRBJ1-1	-	TGTGCCAGCTCACCCTCTGCGGGATTGAGCGGGGCAAGATCTGAAGCTTTCTTT	CASSPSAGLSGARSEAFF
TRBV5-1	-	TRBJ2-7	TRBD1	TGCGCCAGCAGCTTGGGAGGGACAGGAGGCCAATACGAGCAGTACTTC	CASSLGGTGGQYEQYF
TRBV12-3/TRBV12-4	-	TRBJ2-5	-	TGTGCCAGCAGTTTTCGAAACCAAGAGACCCAGTACTTC	CASSFRNQETQYF
TRBV9	-	TRBJ2-3	-	TGTGCCAGCAGCCGTTTGGACGGGGAGCCGACAGATACGCAGTATTTT	CASSRLDGEPTDTQYF
TRBV7-8	-	TRBJ1-2	TRBD1	TGTGCCAGCAGCTTAGGGGGACAGTCCCCGAACTATGGCTACACCTTC	CASSLGGQSPNYGYTF
TRBV2	-	TRBJ2-2	TRBD1	TGTGCCAGCAATTTGGAGGACAGGGGGTTGGACGGGGAGCTGTTTTTT	CASNLEDRGLDGELFF
TRBV19	-	TRBJ2-2	TRBD2	TGTGCCAGTAGCCGGGAGGTCGGGGAGCTGTTTTTT	CASSREVGELFF
TRBV12-3/TRBV12-4	once	TRBJ1-5	-	TGTGCCAGCAGCCTTAGAGAAAAGCAGCCCCAGCATTTT	CASSLREKQPQHF
TRBV27	-	TRBJ2-3	TRBD1	TGTGCCAGCAGTTCGGGACAGGGACTAGATACGCAGTATTTT	CASSSGQGLDTQYF
TRBV4-1	-	TRBJ1-2	-	TGCGCCAGCAGCCAAGGAGGAGGGGTGGTTGCCTATGGCTACACCTTC	CASSQGGGVVAYGYTF
TRBV6-4	-	TRBJ1-4	-	TGTGCCAGCAGCGAGGGGGGGGCTAATGAAAAACTGTTTTTT	CASSEGGANEKLFF
TRBV5-1	-	TRBJ2-7	-	TGCGCCAGCAGCTTGGAACACGAGCAGTACTTC	CASSLEHEQYF
TRBV5-1	-	TRBJ2-1	TRBD2	TGCGCCAGCTCAGCGGGAGACCACAATGAGCAGTTCTTC	CASSAGDHNEQFF
TRBV11-2	-	TRBJ2-1	-	TGTGCCAGCAGCTTAGAGTGGCGGAGCAACAATGAGCAGTTCTTC	CASSLEWRSNNEQFF
TRBV5-1	-	TRBJ1-4	TRBD1	TGCGCCAGCAGCTTACAGGGGACAACTAATGAAAAACTGTTTTTT	CASSLQGTTNEKLFF
TRBV18	once	TRBJ2-7	-	TGTGCCAGCTCACCGGGCGGCGGTGGGTACGAGCAGTACTTC	CASSPGGGGYEQYF
TRBV10-3	-	TRBJ2-5	-	TGTGCCATCAGTGAGGGAGAGACCCAGTACTTC	CAISEGETQYF
TRBV2	-	TRBJ1-1	-	TGTGCCAGCAGTGAGAGAGGGGGGAACACTGAAGCTTTCTTT	CASSERGGNTEAFF
TRBV29-1	-	TRBJ1-1	-	TGCAGCGTTTTCCGCTACACTGAAGCTTTCTTT	CSVFRYTEAFF
TRBV4-2	once	TRBJ2-2	-	TGTGCCAGCAGCCAAGTACCGGGCTCAACCGGGGAGCTGTTTTTT	CASSQVPGSTGELFF
TRBV6-1	-	TRBJ1-6	-	TGTGCCAGCAGTGAAGCGACAGGATTTTCACCCCTCCACTTT	CASSEATGFSPLHF
TRBV10-2	once	TRBJ2-1	-	TGCGCCAGCAGGCCCCTCCTTTGGCAGAATGAGCAGTTCTTC	CASRPLLWQNEQFF
TRBV7-2	-	TRBJ1-5	-	TGTGCCAGCAGCCCGTCCCCAAGGAATCAGCCCCAGCATTTT	CASSPSPRNQPQHF
TRBV5-1	-	TRBJ1-2	TRBD1	TGCGCCAGCAGATACGTTACGACAGGGGCACTCTATGGCTACACCTTC	CASRYVTTGALYGYTF
TRBV7-9	-	TRBJ1-1	-	TGTGCCAGCAGCTTACCAAACCTCGGACTCTTGAACACTGAAGCTTTCTTT	CASSLPNLGLLNTEAFF
TRBV29-1	once	TRBJ1-1	-	TGCAGCGTTGAAGGAGCGGGTGAAGCTTTCTTT	CSVEGAGEAFF
TRBV5-4	-	TRBJ2-7	TRBD1	TGTGCCAGCAGCTTGAAGGGACAGGGAAACTACGAGCAGTACTTC	CASSLKGQGNYEQYF
TRBV28	-	TRBJ1-5	-	TGTGCCAGCAGGGGGGGCATCAATCAGCCCCAGCATTTT	CASRGGINQPQHF
TRBV6-5	-	TRBJ1-5	-	TGTGCCAGCAGTCGACCGGGACCCAATCAGCCCCAGCATTTT	CASSRPGPNQPQHF
TRBV27	-	TRBJ1-6	-	TGTGCCAGCAGTTTAGAGGGACGGAGTTATAATTCACCCCTCCACTTT	CASSLEGRSYNSPLHF
TRBV27	-	TRBJ2-3	-	TGTGCCAGCAGGCAGATAGACAGTCGCACAGATACGCAGTATTTT	CASRQIDSRTDTQYF
TRBV24-1	-	TRBJ2-7	TRBD2	TGTGCCACCAGTGACCCCACCGGGGGGGTTGCCGTGCAGTACTTC	CATSDPTGGVAVQYF
TRBV7-6	-	TRBJ2-7	TRBD2	TGTGCCAGCAGCTTATTCCCCCTACTAGCGGGAGGGTCCTACGAGCAGTACTTC	CASSLFPLLAGGSYEQYF
TRBV5-1	-	TRBJ2-7	-	TGCGCCAGCAGCTTGGCTGTCCGCCAGGGTTTGGCCTCCTACGAGCAGTACTTC	CASSLAVRQGLASYEQYF
TRBV7-2	-	TRBJ1-1	-	TGTGCCAGCAGCGCTAGGCGGCAGGGAAGGGCTTTCTTT	CASSARRQGRAFF
TRBV9	-	TRBJ2-3	-	TGTGCCAGCAGCGTAGGGGGGCGGGTAGTCTACTCCACAGATACGCAGTATTTT	CASSVGGRVVYSTDTQYF